This T cell receptor beta chain was captured in a study of human T cells and chemical hapten exposure. Whole-study context: Reading of the patch tests, which applied 0.01% DPC to the upper back, occurred at 6 days.

This clonotype was recorded a few times. Time point described: pre-sensitization, week 0. Documented treatment: therapeutic diphenylcyclopropenone sensitization with weekly scalp DPC. Unfractionated whole blood served as the source for total RNA extraction. MiXCR was run by TCRdb on the RACE reads, yielding one entry per CDR3 protein. The data hold about 80,000 distinct CDR3 sequences, with 14% observed a single time. The sample here was whole blood, taken in connection with sensitization to the hapten diphenylcyclopropenone (DPC). This clonotype was obtained from a woman aged 50 to 60 with alopecia areata. Some clones in this sample may be carry-over from other donors' samples.

The CDR3 region is CASSSSTSSETQYF. CDR3 sequence (DNA): TGTGCCAGCAGCTCCTCGACTAGCTCGGAGACCCAGTACTTC. The chain joins TRBV11-2 to TRBJ2-5; 7 nucleotides agree with TRBD2. CDR3 length: 14 amino acids. Losses at the gene ends were 4 bases for V and 5 bases for J; bases not matched to a gene: 7. CDR1 and CDR2 from the germline V gene are SGHAT and FQNNGV.